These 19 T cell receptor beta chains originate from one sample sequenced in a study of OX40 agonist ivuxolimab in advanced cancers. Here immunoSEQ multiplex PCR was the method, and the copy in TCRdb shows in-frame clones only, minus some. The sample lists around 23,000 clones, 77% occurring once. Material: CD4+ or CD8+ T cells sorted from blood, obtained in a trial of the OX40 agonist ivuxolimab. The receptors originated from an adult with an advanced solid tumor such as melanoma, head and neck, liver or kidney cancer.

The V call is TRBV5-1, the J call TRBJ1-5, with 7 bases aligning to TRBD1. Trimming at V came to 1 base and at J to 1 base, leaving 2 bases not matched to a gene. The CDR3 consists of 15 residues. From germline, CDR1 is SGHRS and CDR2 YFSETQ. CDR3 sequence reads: CASSLTGVSNQPQHF. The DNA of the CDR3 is TGCGCCAGCAGCTTGACAGGGGTAAGCAATCAGCCCCAGCATTTT.

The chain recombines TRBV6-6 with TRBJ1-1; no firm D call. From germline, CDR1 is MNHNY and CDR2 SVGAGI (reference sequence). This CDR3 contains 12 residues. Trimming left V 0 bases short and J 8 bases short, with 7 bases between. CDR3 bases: TGTGCCAGCAGTTACTCGAGTTTCGAAGCTTTCTTT. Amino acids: CASSYSSFEAFF.

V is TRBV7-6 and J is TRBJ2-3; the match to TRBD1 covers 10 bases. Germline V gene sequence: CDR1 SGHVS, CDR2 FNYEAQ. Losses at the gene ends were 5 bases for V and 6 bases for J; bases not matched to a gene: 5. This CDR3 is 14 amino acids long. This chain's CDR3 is CASSLGQGGDTQYF. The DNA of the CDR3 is TGTGCCAGCAGCCTCGGACAGGGGGGGGATACGCAGTATTTT.

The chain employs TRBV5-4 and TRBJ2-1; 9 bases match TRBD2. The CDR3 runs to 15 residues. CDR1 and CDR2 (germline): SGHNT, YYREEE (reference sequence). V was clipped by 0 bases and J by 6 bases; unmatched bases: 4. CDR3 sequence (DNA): TGTGCCAGCAGCTTGGAGGTAGCGGGGGTCAATGAGCAGTTCTTC. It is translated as CASSLEVAGVNEQFF.

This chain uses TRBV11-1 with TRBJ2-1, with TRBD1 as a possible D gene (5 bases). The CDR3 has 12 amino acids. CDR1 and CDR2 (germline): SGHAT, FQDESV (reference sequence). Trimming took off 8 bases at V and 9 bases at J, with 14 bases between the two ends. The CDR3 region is CASGWGLGEQFF. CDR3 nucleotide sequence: TGTGCCAGCGGTTGGGGCTTGGGTGAGCAGTTCTTC. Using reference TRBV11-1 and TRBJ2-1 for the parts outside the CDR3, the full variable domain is EAEVAQSPRYKITEKSQAVAFWCDPISGHATLYWYRQILGQGPELLVQFQDESVVDDSQLPKDRFSAERLKGVDSTLKIQPAELGDSAMYLCASGWGLGEQFFGPGTRLTVL.

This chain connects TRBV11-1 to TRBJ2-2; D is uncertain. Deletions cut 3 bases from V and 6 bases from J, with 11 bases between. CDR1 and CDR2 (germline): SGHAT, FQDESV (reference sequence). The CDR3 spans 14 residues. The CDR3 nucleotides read TGTGCCAGCAGCTTCGTCTTGGGGTCCGGGGAGCTGTTTTTT. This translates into CASSFVLGSGELFF.

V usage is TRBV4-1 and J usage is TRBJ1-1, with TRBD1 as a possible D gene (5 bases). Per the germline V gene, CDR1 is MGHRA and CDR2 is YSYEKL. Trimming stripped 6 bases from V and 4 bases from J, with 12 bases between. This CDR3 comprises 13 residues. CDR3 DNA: TGCGCCAGCAGAACAATTGGGGGCACTGAAGCTTTCTTT. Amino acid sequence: CASRTIGGTEAFF.

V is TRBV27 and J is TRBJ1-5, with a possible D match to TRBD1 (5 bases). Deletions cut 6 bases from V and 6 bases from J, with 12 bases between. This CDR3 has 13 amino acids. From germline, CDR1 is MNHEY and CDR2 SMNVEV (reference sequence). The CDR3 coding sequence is TGTGCCAGCAGCCGGGACGTAGGTCAGCCCCAGCATTTT. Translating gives CASSRDVGQPQHF.

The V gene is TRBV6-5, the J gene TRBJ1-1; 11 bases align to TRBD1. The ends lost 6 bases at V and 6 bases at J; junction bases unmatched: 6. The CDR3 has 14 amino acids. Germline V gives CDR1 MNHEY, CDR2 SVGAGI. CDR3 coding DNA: TGTGCCAGCAGCGAGGACAGGGGGCTGGCTGAAGCTTTCTTT. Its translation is CASSEDRGLAEAFF.

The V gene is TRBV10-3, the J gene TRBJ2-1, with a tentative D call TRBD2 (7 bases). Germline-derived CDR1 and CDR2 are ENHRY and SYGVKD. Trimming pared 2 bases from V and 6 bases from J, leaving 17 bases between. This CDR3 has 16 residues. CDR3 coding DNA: TGTGCCATCAGTGAGGTTGGCGGGGGCCCCAGCAATGAGCAGTTCTTC. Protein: CAISEVGGGPSNEQFF.

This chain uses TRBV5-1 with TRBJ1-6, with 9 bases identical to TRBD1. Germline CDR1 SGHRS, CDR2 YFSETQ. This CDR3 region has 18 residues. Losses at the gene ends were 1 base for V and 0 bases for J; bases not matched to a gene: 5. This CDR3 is CASSLTDRGSSYNSPLHF. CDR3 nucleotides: TGCGCCAGCAGCTTGACGGACAGGGGCAGCTCCTATAATTCACCCCTCCACTTT.

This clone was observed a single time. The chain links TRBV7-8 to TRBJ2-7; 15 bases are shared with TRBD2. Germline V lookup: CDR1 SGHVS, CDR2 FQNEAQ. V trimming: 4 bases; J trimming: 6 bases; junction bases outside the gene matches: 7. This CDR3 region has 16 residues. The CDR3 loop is CASSSRTSGGASEQYF. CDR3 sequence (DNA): TGTGCCAGCAGCTCAAGGACTAGCGGGGGGGCTAGCGAGCAGTACTTC.

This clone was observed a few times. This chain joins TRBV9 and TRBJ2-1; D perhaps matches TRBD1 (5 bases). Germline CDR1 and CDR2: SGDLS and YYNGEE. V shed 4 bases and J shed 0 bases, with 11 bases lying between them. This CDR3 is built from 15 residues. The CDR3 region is CASSRWGRSYNEQFF. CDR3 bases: TGTGCCAGCAGCAGGTGGGGCCGCTCCTACAATGAGCAGTTCTTC.

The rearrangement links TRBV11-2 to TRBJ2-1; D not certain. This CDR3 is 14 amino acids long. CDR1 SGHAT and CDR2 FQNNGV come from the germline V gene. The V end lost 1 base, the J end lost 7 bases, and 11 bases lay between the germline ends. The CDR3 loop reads CASSLASPVNEQFF. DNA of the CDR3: TGTGCCAGCAGCTTAGCCTCCCCGGTGAATGAGCAGTTCTTC. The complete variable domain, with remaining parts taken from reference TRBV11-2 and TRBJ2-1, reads EAGVAQSPRYKIIEKRQSVAFWCNPISGHATLYWYQQILGQGPKLLIQFQNNGVVDDSQLPKDRFSAERLKGVDSTLKIQPAKLEDSAVYLCASSLASPVNEQFFGPGTRLTVL.

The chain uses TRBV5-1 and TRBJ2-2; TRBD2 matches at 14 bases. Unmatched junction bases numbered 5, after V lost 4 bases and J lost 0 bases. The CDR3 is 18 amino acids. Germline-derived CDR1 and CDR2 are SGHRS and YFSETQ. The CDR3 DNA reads TGCGCCAGCAGCATGACTAGCGGGGGGGCATCGAACACCGGGGAGCTGTTTTTT. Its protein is CASSMTSGGASNTGELFF.

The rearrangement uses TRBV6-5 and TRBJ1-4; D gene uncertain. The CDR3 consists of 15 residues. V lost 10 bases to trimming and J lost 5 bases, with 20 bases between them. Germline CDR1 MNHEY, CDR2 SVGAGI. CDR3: CATGIDGDWNEKLFF. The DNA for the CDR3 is TGTGCCACCGGAATCGACGGCGATTGGAATGAAAAACTGTTTTTT.

CDR3 sequence (DNA): TGTGCCAGCAGGATGACGGAGCAAGAGACCCAGTACTTC. Amino acids: CASRMTEQETQYF. V usage is TRBV4-2 and J usage is TRBJ2-5; D not certain. The CDR3 sequence is 13 residues long. The ends were cut back, 6 bases at V and 2 bases at J, with 10 bases in the middle. Looked up from germline, CDR1 is LGHNA and CDR2 is YNFKEQ.

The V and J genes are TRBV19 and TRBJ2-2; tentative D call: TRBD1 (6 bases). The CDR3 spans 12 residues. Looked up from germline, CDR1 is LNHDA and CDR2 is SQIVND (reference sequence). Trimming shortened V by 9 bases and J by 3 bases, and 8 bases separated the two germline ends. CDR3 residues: CASYRDTGELFF. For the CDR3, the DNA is TGTGCCAGCTACAGGGACACCGGGGAGCTGTTTTTT.

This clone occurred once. The CDR3 is CASSLEQGAHNEQFF. The CDR3 coding sequence is TGTGCCAGCAGCTTAGAACAGGGGGCCCACAATGAGCAGTTCTTC. V usage is TRBV7-2 and J usage is TRBJ2-1; 9 bases align to TRBD1. V dropped 1 base and J dropped 5; count of bases not matched to a gene: 3. CDR3 length equals 15 residues. The germline gives CDR1 SGHTA, CDR2 FQGNSA.